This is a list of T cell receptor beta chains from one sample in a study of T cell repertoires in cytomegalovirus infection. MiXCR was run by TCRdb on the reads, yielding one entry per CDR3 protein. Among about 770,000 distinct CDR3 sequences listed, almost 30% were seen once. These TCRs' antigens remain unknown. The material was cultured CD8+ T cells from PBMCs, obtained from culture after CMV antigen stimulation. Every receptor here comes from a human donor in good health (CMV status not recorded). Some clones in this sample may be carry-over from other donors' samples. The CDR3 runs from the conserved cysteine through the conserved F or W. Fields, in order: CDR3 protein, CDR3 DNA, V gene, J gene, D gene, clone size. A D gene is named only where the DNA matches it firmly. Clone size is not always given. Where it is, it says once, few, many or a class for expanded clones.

CDR3aa: CASSPWDRPSTDTQYF
CDR3nt: TGTGCCAGCAGTCCCTGGGACAGGCCGAGCACAGATACGCAGTATTTT
v_gene: TRBV6-1
j_gene: TRBJ2-3
d_gene: TRBD1
abundance: few

CDR3aa: CASSDGGTESPYGYTF
CDR3nt: TGTGCCAGCAGTGACGGAGGGACAGAGTCACCCTATGGCTACACCTTC
v_gene: TRBV6-1
j_gene: TRBJ1-2
d_gene: TRBD1
abundance: many

CDR3aa: CASMGIGGGQGTGELFF
CDR3nt: TGTGCCAGCATGGGAATTGGAGGGGGACAAGGCACCGGGGAGCTGTTTTTT
v_gene: TRBV6-6
j_gene: TRBJ2-2
d_gene: NA
abundance: NA

CDR3aa: CASSFGTSGGRAKNIQYF
CDR3nt: TGTGCCAGCAGCTTCGGGACTAGCGGGGGGCGGGCCAAAAACATTCAGTACTTC
v_gene: TRBV12-3/TRBV12-4
j_gene: TRBJ2-4
d_gene: TRBD2
abundance: once

CDR3aa: CAISTGGQDDEQFF
CDR3nt: TGTGCCATCAGTACAGGGGGACAAGACGATGAGCAGTTCTTC
v_gene: TRBV10-3
j_gene: TRBJ2-1
d_gene: TRBD1
abundance: NA

CDR3aa: CASSITPGSILGTGATKNIQYF
CDR3nt: TGTGCCAGTAGTATAACTCCGGGTTCAATTTTGGGGACAGGGGCTACCAAAAACATTCAGTACTTC
v_gene: TRBV19
j_gene: TRBJ2-4
d_gene: TRBD1
abundance: NA

CDR3aa: CASSFRLDHPIYGYTF
CDR3nt: TGTGCCAGCAGCTTCCGTCTGGACCACCCCATTTATGGCTACACCTTC
v_gene: TRBV7-8
j_gene: TRBJ1-2
d_gene: NA
abundance: few

CDR3aa: CASSPKPGDWSFGEQYF
CDR3nt: TGTGCCAGCAGTCCCAAGCCTGGGGACTGGAGCTTCGGCGAGCAGTACTTC
v_gene: TRBV12-3/TRBV12-4
j_gene: TRBJ2-7
d_gene: NA
abundance: few

CDR3aa: CASSYAPGRVTEAFF
CDR3nt: TGTGCCAGCAGTTATGCCCCGGGAAGGGTCACTGAAGCTTTCTTT
v_gene: TRBV12-3/TRBV12-4
j_gene: TRBJ1-1
d_gene: NA
abundance: few

CDR3aa: CATGEAGLAGVSLDDTQYF
CDR3nt: TGTGCCACCGGAGAGGCTGGACTAGCGGGGGTATCCCTTGACGATACGCAGTATTTT
v_gene: TRBV24-1
j_gene: TRBJ2-3
d_gene: TRBD2
abundance: few

CDR3aa: CSARGGYSNQPQHF
CDR3nt: TGCAGTGCTAGAGGGGGGTATAGCAATCAGCCCCAGCATTTT
v_gene: TRBV20-1
j_gene: TRBJ1-5
d_gene: NA
abundance: few

CDR3aa: CASTLGNRNNEQFF
CDR3nt: TGTGCCAGCACCCTAGGGAACAGAAACAATGAGCAGTTCTTC
v_gene: TRBV7-4
j_gene: TRBJ2-1
d_gene: NA
abundance: NA

CDR3aa: CASSSPDRSTEAFF
CDR3nt: TGTGCCAGCAGCTCCCCAGACAGGAGCACTGAAGCTTTCTTT
v_gene: TRBV7-9
j_gene: TRBJ1-1
d_gene: NA
abundance: few

CDR3aa: CATLRGNIQYF
CDR3nt: TGTGCCACTTTGAGGGGAAACATTCAGTACTTC
v_gene: TRBV24-1
j_gene: TRBJ2-4
d_gene: NA
abundance: few

CDR3aa: CASSSRTRTSGGPKETQYF
CDR3nt: TGTGCCAGCAGTTCCCGAACCCGGACTAGCGGGGGACCCAAAGAGACCCAGTACTTC
v_gene: TRBV27
j_gene: TRBJ2-5
d_gene: TRBD2
abundance: NA

CDR3aa: CASSFPVDTQYF
CDR3nt: TGTGCCAGCAGCTTTCCGGTGGATACGCAGTATTTT
v_gene: TRBV11-2
j_gene: TRBJ2-3
d_gene: NA
abundance: NA

CDR3aa: CASDYRRGLNTEAFF
CDR3nt: TGTGCCAGCGACTATCGTCGGGGGCTGAACACTGAAGCTTTCTTT
v_gene: TRBV12-3/TRBV12-4
j_gene: TRBJ1-1
d_gene: NA
abundance: few

CDR3aa: CAISRRQGSSYNEQFF
CDR3nt: TGTGCCATCAGTCGACGACAGGGCAGCTCCTACAATGAGCAGTTCTTC
v_gene: TRBV10-3
j_gene: TRBJ2-1
d_gene: TRBD1
abundance: few

CDR3aa: CASSHGLTEAFF
CDR3nt: TGTGCCAGCAGCCACGGCCTCACTGAAGCTTTCTTT
v_gene: TRBV7-9
j_gene: TRBJ1-1
d_gene: NA
abundance: many

CDR3aa: CATSDPGTANTGELFF
CDR3nt: TGTGCCACCAGTGATCCAGGGACAGCCAACACCGGGGAGCTGTTTTTT
v_gene: TRBV24-1
j_gene: TRBJ2-2
d_gene: TRBD1
abundance: many

CDR3aa: CASSVYQGAYEQYF
CDR3nt: TGTGCCAGCAGTGTCTATCAGGGGGCTTACGAGCAGTACTTC
v_gene: TRBV2
j_gene: TRBJ2-7
d_gene: TRBD1
abundance: NA

CDR3aa: CASSFQGNSYEQYF
CDR3nt: TGTGCCAGCAGTTTTCAGGGGAACTCCTACGAGCAGTACTTC
v_gene: TRBV27
j_gene: TRBJ2-7
d_gene: NA
abundance: NA

CDR3aa: CASSLTRGGATDTQYF
CDR3nt: TGTGCCAGCAGCTTAACGAGGGGGGGGGCCACAGATACGCAGTATTTT
v_gene: TRBV7-3
j_gene: TRBJ2-3
d_gene: NA
abundance: few

CDR3aa: CASSWGDRVYEQYF
CDR3nt: TGTGCCAGCAGCTGGGGGGACAGGGTCTACGAGCAGTACTTC
v_gene: TRBV7-3
j_gene: TRBJ2-7
d_gene: TRBD1
abundance: few

CDR3aa: CASSSLTGHYGYTF
CDR3nt: TGTGCCAGCAGTTCCCTGACAGGTCACTATGGCTACACCTTC
v_gene: TRBV28
j_gene: TRBJ1-2
d_gene: NA
abundance: NA

CDR3aa: CASSPWDRNSPLHF
CDR3nt: TGTGCCAGCAGTCCCTGGGACAGAAATTCACCCCTCCACTTT
v_gene: TRBV27
j_gene: TRBJ1-6
d_gene: TRBD1
abundance: NA

CDR3aa: CASSETGGALSYNEQFF
CDR3nt: TGTGCCAGCAGCGAGACCGGCGGGGCCCTCTCCTACAATGAGCAGTTCTTC
v_gene: TRBV9
j_gene: TRBJ2-1
d_gene: NA
abundance: few

CDR3aa: CSARDYIGPTMNEQFF
CDR3nt: TGCAGTGCTAGAGATTATATCGGGCCGACGATGAATGAGCAGTTCTTC
v_gene: TRBV20-1
j_gene: TRBJ2-1
d_gene: NA
abundance: NA

CDR3aa: CASTPTGGQETQYF
CDR3nt: TGTGCCAGCACCCCCACGGGGGGGCAGGAGACCCAGTACTTC
v_gene: TRBV28
j_gene: TRBJ2-5
d_gene: TRBD2
abundance: NA

CDR3aa: CASSPLRTGIITGELFF
CDR3nt: TGTGCCAGCAGTCCCCTCCGGACAGGGATCATCACCGGGGAGCTGTTTTTT
v_gene: TRBV6-2/TRBV6-3
j_gene: TRBJ2-2
d_gene: TRBD1
abundance: few

CDR3aa: CASSSDRGNVLTF
CDR3nt: TGTGCCAGCAGCTCCGACAGGGGCAACGTCCTGACTTTC
v_gene: TRBV7-8
j_gene: TRBJ2-6
d_gene: TRBD1
abundance: once

CDR3aa: CAPRRGTGELFF
CDR3nt: TGTGCCCCCCGGAGAGGGACCGGGGAGCTGTTTTTT
v_gene: TRBV2
j_gene: TRBJ2-2
d_gene: NA
abundance: NA

CDR3aa: CASSLLAINWGQETQYF
CDR3nt: TGTGCCAGCAGTTTATTGGCTATCAACTGGGGGCAAGAGACCCAGTACTTC
v_gene: TRBV28
j_gene: TRBJ2-5
d_gene: NA
abundance: NA

CDR3aa: CASSTRTGGVSSYNEQFF
CDR3nt: TGTGCCAGCAGCACACGGACAGGGGGAGTTAGCTCCTACAATGAGCAGTTCTTC
v_gene: TRBV7-9
j_gene: TRBJ2-1
d_gene: TRBD1
abundance: NA

CDR3aa: CASSSPLSGGSYNEQFF
CDR3nt: TGTGCCAGCAGCTCCCCCCTTAGCGGGGGGAGCTACAATGAGCAGTTCTTC
v_gene: TRBV11-3
j_gene: TRBJ2-1
d_gene: TRBD2
abundance: NA

CDR3aa: CASSPPNFGRGGTGELFF
CDR3nt: TGTGCCAGCAGTCCGCCAAATTTTGGGCGAGGGGGCACCGGGGAGCTGTTTTTT
v_gene: TRBV27
j_gene: TRBJ2-2
d_gene: NA
abundance: NA

CDR3aa: CASSLSKSTEAFF
CDR3nt: TGTGCCAGCAGTTTATCCAAAAGCACTGAAGCTTTCTTT
v_gene: TRBV12-3/TRBV12-4
j_gene: TRBJ1-1
d_gene: NA
abundance: NA

CDR3aa: CSAGTDDGYTF
CDR3nt: TGCAGTGCTGGGACCGACGACGGCTACACCTTC
v_gene: TRBV20-1
j_gene: TRBJ1-2
d_gene: NA
abundance: NA

CDR3aa: CASSQEGFQSQHF
CDR3nt: TGTGCCAGCAGCCAAGAAGGGTTTCAGTCCCAGCATTTT
v_gene: TRBV4-2
j_gene: TRBJ1-5
d_gene: NA
abundance: once

CDR3aa: CAINLQGPGDTQYF
CDR3nt: TGTGCCATCAACTTACAGGGTCCCGGAGATACGCAGTATTTT
v_gene: TRBV10-3
j_gene: TRBJ2-3
d_gene: NA
abundance: few

CDR3aa: CASSLAGGASSYNEQFF
CDR3nt: TGTGCCAGCAGCTTAGCGGGTGGGGCGAGCTCCTACAATGAGCAGTTCTTC
v_gene: TRBV7-6
j_gene: TRBJ2-1
d_gene: NA
abundance: many

CDR3aa: CSVEDSTEAFF
CDR3nt: TGCAGCGTTGAGGATAGCACTGAAGCTTTCTTT
v_gene: TRBV29-1
j_gene: TRBJ1-1
d_gene: NA
abundance: many

CDR3aa: CSARDDPASYEQYF
CDR3nt: TGCAGTGCTAGAGATGATCCGGCCTCCTACGAGCAGTACTTC
v_gene: TRBV20-1
j_gene: TRBJ2-7
d_gene: NA
abundance: NA

CDR3aa: CASSLPEVNYGYTF
CDR3nt: TGTGCCAGCAGTCTACCTGAGGTTAACTATGGCTACACCTTC
v_gene: TRBV28
j_gene: TRBJ1-2
d_gene: NA
abundance: few

CDR3aa: CASSYSLGNEQFF
CDR3nt: TGTGCCAGCAGTTACTCACTAGGCAATGAGCAGTTCTTC
v_gene: TRBV6-5
j_gene: TRBJ2-1
d_gene: NA
abundance: many

CDR3aa: CASSSIMPGRGTSNTGELFF
CDR3nt: TGTGCCAGCAGCTCAATTATGCCGGGCAGGGGGACTTCGAACACCGGGGAGCTGTTTTTT
v_gene: TRBV7-2
j_gene: TRBJ2-2
d_gene: NA
abundance: many

CDR3aa: CASSAGLAGSYNEQFF
CDR3nt: TGTGCCAGCAGTGCCGGACTAGCGGGCTCCTACAATGAGCAGTTCTTC
v_gene: TRBV28
j_gene: TRBJ2-1
d_gene: TRBD2
abundance: NA

CDR3aa: CASSPGWTGGQETQYF
CDR3nt: TGCGCCAGCAGCCCAGGGTGGACAGGGGGCCAAGAGACCCAGTACTTC
v_gene: TRBV4-3
j_gene: TRBJ2-5
d_gene: TRBD1
abundance: NA

CDR3aa: CASSEDHGLAGILTGELFF
CDR3nt: TGTGCCAGCAGTGAAGACCACGGACTAGCGGGGATCCTCACCGGGGAGCTGTTTTTT
v_gene: TRBV6-1
j_gene: TRBJ2-2
d_gene: TRBD2
abundance: once

CDR3aa: CASSETGGWTEAFF
CDR3nt: TGTGCCAGCAGTGAAACAGGGGGCTGGACTGAAGCTTTCTTT
v_gene: TRBV6-1
j_gene: TRBJ1-1
d_gene: TRBD1
abundance: NA